Below, one T cell receptor beta chain is given with its context. This sample stems from a study of blood T cell repertoires in COVID-19. In the authors' methods: Amplification from reference gene primers served as the basis for estimated nucleated cell counts. The assay was immunoSEQ multiplex PCR, and TCRdb's table has in-frame clones only and misses some. V and J calls and clone size are copied from that table; D and trimming were computed from the DNA. The repertoire holds more than 110,000 clones, roughly 84% seen once, with 5% to 7% in the top ten. Germline V CDR1 and CDR2: SQVTM, ANQGSEA. The CDR3 is 11 amino acids. V was pared by 2 bases and J by 7 bases, with 6 bases between. Participants were aged about 18 to 100 years from about 25 US areas.

The V and J genes are TRBV29-1 and TRBJ2-1, with D perhaps TRBD2 (5 bases). The sequencing sample was made of PBMCs or T cells enriched from blood (not recorded which). This receptor was obtained from a man aged 35-49 years with acute COVID-19. CDR3 sequence reads: CSVERGNEQFF. CDR3 bases: TGCAGCGTTGAACGGGGTAATGAGCAGTTCTTC.